The 17 T cell receptor beta chains below were found in one sample sequenced in a study of sequential checkpoint blockade in melanoma. Produced via immunoSEQ multiplex PCR; TCRdb's table is partial and in-frame only. The sample carries roughly 16,000 clones, approximately 80% recorded once. Treatment indicated: randomized to nivolumab then ipilimumab (arm A) or the reverse (arm B). The material was CD8+ T cells sorted from blood (inferred from file names), obtained from a patient given nivolumab and ipilimumab in sequence. The receptors here all came from a human donor with melanoma.

This rearrangement joins TRBV18 to TRBJ2-7, with 10 bases that match TRBD1. CDR3 size: 15 residues. Trimming cost V 7 bases and J 4 bases; bases outside gene matches: 10. CDR1 is KGHSH and CDR2 is LQKENI in the germline V gene. CDR3 DNA: TGTGCCAGCTTCGACCCCGGGACAGGGGCGTACGAGCAGTACTTC. Protein: CASFDPGTGAYEQYF.

The chain uses TRBV4-3 and TRBJ2-6, with D unclear. Looked up from germline, CDR1 is LGHNA and CDR2 is YSLEER. Trimming took 0 bases from V and 5 from J, leaving 11 bases between them. This CDR3 region has 16 residues. The DNA for the CDR3 is TGCGCCAGCAGCCAAGATCGCGGCCTAAGGGCCAACGTCCTGACTTTC. As protein: CASSQDRGLRANVLTF.

The chain employs TRBV7-2 and TRBJ2-7; D ambiguous. The CDR3 runs to 15 residues. Germline-derived CDR1 and CDR2 are SGHTA and FQGNSA. With 2 bases removed from V and 0 bases from J, the gap between germline ends came to 11 bases. CDR3 amino acids: CASSLSARSSYEQYF. The CDR3, as DNA: TGTGCCAGCAGCTTATCCGCCAGGTCCTCCTACGAGCAGTACTTC.

This chain joins TRBV7-6 and TRBJ2-7, with a weak D call TRBD1 (6 bases). This CDR3 region has 13 residues. Germline CDR1 is SGHVS and CDR2 is FNYEAQ. The germline V and J ends were trimmed by 3 bases and 3 bases, with 9 bases remaining between them. This chain's CDR3 is CASSFGQYYEQYF. CDR3 DNA: TGTGCCAGCAGCTTTGGACAGTACTACGAGCAGTACTTC.

In its sample, this clone was seen a few times. This rearrangement joins TRBV5-1 to TRBJ2-1, with D uncertain. The ends were cut back, 4 bases at V and 0 bases at J, with 11 bases in the middle. The V gene's germline CDR1 is SGHRS and CDR2 YFSETQ. This CDR3 has 15 amino acids. CDR3 nucleotide sequence: TGCGCCAGCAGCCGCGACTCTTTCTCCTACAATGAGCAGTTCTTC. This gives the protein CASSRDSFSYNEQFF. Together with reference TRBV5-1 and TRBJ2-1, the CDR3 gives the full variable domain: KAGVTQTPRYLIKTRGQQVTLSCSPISGHRSVSWYQQTPGQGLQFLFEYFSETQRNKGNFPGRFSGRQFSNSRSEMNVSTLELGDSALYLCASSRDSFSYNEQFFGPGTRLTVL.

The V and J genes are TRBV28 and TRBJ1-1; D is perhaps TRBD1 (6 bases). The CDR3 consists of 15 residues. CDR1 MDHEN and CDR2 SYDVKM come from the germline V gene. Between the trimmed V and J ends, which lost 6 bases and 1 base, there was a span of 15 bases. As DNA, the CDR3 is TGTGCCAGCAGGCGCCGGACAGCCGAGAACACTGAAGCTTTCTTT. Amino acid sequence: CASRRRTAENTEAFF.

The rearrangement joins TRBV27 to TRBJ1-3; D perhaps matches TRBD1 (6 bases). The CDR3 extends over 19 amino acids. Germline V gene lookup returns CDR1 MNHEY and CDR2 SMNVEV (reference sequence). V was clipped by 2 bases and J by 1 base, with 21 bases between them. The DNA of the CDR3 is TGTGCCAGCAGTTTAACTGGCCACAGGGATTTGGTATCTGGAAACACCATATATTTT. Translating gives CASSLTGHRDLVSGNTIYF.

The rearrangement joins TRBV6-5 to TRBJ1-2, with a tentative D call TRBD1 (6 bases). The length of the CDR3 is 13 residues. V dropped 4 bases and J dropped 0 bases, with 6 bases sitting between them. Germline V gives CDR1 MNHEY, CDR2 SVGAGI. The CDR3 region has the DNA TGTGCCAGCAGTTGGGACACTAACTATGGCTACACCTTC. This sequence encodes CASSWDTNYGYTF.

The chain uses TRBV5-6 and TRBJ1-4; D not resolved. This CDR3 has 12 residues. From germline, CDR1 is SGHDT and CDR2 YYEEEE. V shed 3 bases and J shed 6 bases, with 6 bases lying between them. CDR3 DNA: TGTGCCAGCAGCTGGGAGGATGAAAAACTGTTTTTT. Protein sequence: CASSWEDEKLFF.

V usage is TRBV29-1 and J usage is TRBJ2-2; no firm D call. Germline V gene sequence: CDR1 SQVTM, CDR2 ANQGSEA. The V end lost 4 bases, the J end lost 1 base, and 4 bases lay between the germline ends. The CDR3 is made up of 12 amino acids. As DNA, the CDR3 is TGCAGCGTTGCGAGGAACACCGGGGAGCTGTTTTTT. This translates into CSVARNTGELFF.

V is TRBV4-1 and J is TRBJ1-2; D is unresolved. This CDR3 spans 13 amino acids. V was clipped by 0 bases and J by 8 bases, with 10 bases between them. Germline V gene sequence: CDR1 MGHRA, CDR2 YSYEKL. CDR3 sequence reads: CASSQEEGWGYTF. CDR3 DNA sequence: TGCGCCAGCAGCCAAGAGGAGGGCTGGGGCTACACCTTC.

The chain combines TRBV27 with TRBJ2-7, with D possibly TRBD1 on 6 matching bases. The V end was cut by 2 bases, the J end by 2 bases, with 10 bases between. CDR3 size: 14 residues. CDR1 is MNHEY, CDR2 SMNVEV, per germline (reference sequence). The CDR3 reads CASSLGGQTYEQYF. The CDR3, as DNA: TGTGCCAGCAGTTTAGGCGGACAGACCTACGAGCAGTACTTC.

The chain has TRBV7-6 and TRBJ1-2, with D maybe TRBD1 (5 bases). Germline V gene lookup returns CDR1 SGHVS and CDR2 FNYEAQ. The CDR3 runs to 12 residues. The V and J ends lost 5 bases and 5 bases respectively, with 9 bases between them. CDR3 sequence: CASSPQGYGYTF. The CDR3 DNA reads TGTGCCAGCAGCCCGCAGGGTTATGGCTACACCTTC.

The chain is built from TRBV7-2 and TRBJ1-5, with D uncertain. V lost 1 base and J lost 6, with 4 bases in between. The germline gives CDR1 SGHTA, CDR2 FQGNSA. The CDR3 consists of 12 residues. CDR3 sequence reads: CASSLGGQPQHF. In DNA form, the CDR3 reads TGTGCCAGCAGCTTAGGAGGTCAGCCCCAGCATTTT.

The gene calls are TRBV6-5 and TRBJ1-1; 12 bases map to TRBD1. The germline gives CDR1 MNHEY, CDR2 SVGAGI. Trimming removed 6 bases from V and 9 bases from J; junction bases left unmatched: 8. This CDR3 is 14 amino acids long. The CDR3 nucleotides are TGTGCCAGCAGGCCGGGACAGGGGGCGATTAAAGCTTTCTTT. This translates into CASRPGQGAIKAFF.

The V call is TRBV9, the J call TRBJ1-6; D gene unclear. Germline V CDR1 and CDR2: SGDLS, YYNGEE. V lost 0 bases to trimming and J lost 0 bases, with 4 bases between them. This CDR3 comprises 15 residues. CDR3 coding DNA: TGTGCCAGCAGCGTAGGGAGCTCCTATAATTCACCCCTCCACTTT. Protein product: CASSVGSSYNSPLHF.

On this clone: Germline and junction disagree at one end, which may indicate a read error. Distinct nucleotide sequences in the sample also encode this CDR3. V gene TRBV9 combines with J gene TRBJ2-7; possible D gene TRBD1, 6 bases. Per germline, CDR1 SGDLS and CDR2 YYNGEE. The CDR3 is made up of 15 amino acids. For the CDR3, the DNA is TGTGCTAGCAGCGTAGCCCCAGGGGTTTCCTACGAGCAGTACTTC. Protein sequence: CASSVAPGVSYEQYF.